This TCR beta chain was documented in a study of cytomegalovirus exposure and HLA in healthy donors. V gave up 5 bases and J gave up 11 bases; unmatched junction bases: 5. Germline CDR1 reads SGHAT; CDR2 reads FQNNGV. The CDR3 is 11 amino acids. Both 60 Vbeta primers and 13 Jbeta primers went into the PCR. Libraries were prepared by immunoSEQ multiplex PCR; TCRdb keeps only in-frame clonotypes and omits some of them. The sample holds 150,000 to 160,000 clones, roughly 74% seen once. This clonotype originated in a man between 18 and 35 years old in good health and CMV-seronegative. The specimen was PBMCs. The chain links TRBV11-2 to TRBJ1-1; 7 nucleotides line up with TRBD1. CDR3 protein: CASSPTGTAFF. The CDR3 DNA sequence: TGTGCCAGCAGCCCGACAGGGACCGCTTTCTTT.